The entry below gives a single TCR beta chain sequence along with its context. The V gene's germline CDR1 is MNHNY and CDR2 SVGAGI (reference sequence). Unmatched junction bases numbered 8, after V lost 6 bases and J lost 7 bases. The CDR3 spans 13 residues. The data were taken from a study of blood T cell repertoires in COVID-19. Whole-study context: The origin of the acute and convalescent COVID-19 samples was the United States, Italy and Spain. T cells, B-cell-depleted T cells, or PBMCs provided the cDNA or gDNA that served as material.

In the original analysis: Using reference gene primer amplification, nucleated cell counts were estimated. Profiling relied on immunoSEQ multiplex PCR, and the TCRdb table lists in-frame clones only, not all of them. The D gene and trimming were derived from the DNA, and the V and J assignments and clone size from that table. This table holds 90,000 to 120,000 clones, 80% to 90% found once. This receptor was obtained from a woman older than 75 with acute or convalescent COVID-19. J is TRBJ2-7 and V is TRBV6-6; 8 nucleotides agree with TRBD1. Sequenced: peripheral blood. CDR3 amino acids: CASRVGTGGEQYF. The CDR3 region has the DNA TGTGCCAGCAGGGTTGGGACAGGAGGGGAGCAGTACTTC.